This TCR beta chain is from a study of blood T cells in healthy people across ages. This clonotype occurred many times. CDR3 length: 16 amino acids. Between the trimmed V and J ends, which lost 5 bases and 0 bases, there was a span of 15 bases. For the second PCR, which ran for roughly 7 to 11 cycles, a sample-barcoded 5' primer and a J-beta primer mix were used. TCRdb re-analysed the 5' RACE reads in MiXCR, keeping a single row per CDR3 protein. The table lists some 1.5 million distinct CDR3 sequences, roughly 28% of them singletons, with around 7.7% in the top ten. The study isolated at least 6.5 million PBMCs from each sample.

The clonotype comes from a woman in her 30s in good health. The chain is built from TRBV12-3 or TRBV12-4 and TRBJ2-3; D is unclear. The specimen was blood. The chain's CDR3 is CASSRNLPSSTDTQYF. CDR3 in DNA: TGTGCCAGCAGTCGTAACTTACCCTCTAGCACAGATACGCAGTATTTT.